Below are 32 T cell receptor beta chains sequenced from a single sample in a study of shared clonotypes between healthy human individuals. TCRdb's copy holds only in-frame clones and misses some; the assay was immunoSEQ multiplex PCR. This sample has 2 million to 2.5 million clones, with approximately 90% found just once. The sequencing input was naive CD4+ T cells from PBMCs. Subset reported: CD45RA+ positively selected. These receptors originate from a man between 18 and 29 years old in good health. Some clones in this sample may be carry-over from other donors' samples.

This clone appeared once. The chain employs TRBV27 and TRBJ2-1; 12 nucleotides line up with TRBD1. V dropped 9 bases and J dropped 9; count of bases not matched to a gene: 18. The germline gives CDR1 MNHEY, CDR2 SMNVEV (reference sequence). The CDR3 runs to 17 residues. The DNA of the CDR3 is TGTGCCAGGAGGGGGACCAAGCCGGGACAGGGGGCGAGTGAGCAGTTCTTC. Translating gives CARRGTKPGQGASEQFF.

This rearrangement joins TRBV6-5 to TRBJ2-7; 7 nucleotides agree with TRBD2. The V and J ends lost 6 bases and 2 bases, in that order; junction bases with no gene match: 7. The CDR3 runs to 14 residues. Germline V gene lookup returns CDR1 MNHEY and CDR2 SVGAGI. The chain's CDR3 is CASRALAEAYEQYF. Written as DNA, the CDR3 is TGTGCCAGCAGGGCTCTAGCGGAAGCCTACGAGCAGTACTTC.

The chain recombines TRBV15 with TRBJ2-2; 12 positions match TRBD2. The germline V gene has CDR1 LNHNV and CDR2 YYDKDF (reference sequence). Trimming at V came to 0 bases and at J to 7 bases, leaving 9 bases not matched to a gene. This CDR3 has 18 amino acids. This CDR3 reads CATSRDPTSGRKGGELFF. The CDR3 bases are TGTGCCACCAGCAGAGACCCCACTAGCGGGAGGAAGGGCGGGGAGCTGTTTTTT. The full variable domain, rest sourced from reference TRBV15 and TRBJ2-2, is DAMVIQNPRYQVTQFGKPVTLSCSQTLNHNVMYWYQQKSSQAPKLLFHYYDKDFNNEADTPDNFQSRRPNTSFCFLDIRSPGLGDTAMYLCATSRDPTSGRKGGELFFGEGSRLTVL.

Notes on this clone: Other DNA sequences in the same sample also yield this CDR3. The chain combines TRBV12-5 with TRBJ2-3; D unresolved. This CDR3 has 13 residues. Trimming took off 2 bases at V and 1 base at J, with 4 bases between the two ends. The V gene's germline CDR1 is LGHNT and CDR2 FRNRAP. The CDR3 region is CASGLTGTDTQYF. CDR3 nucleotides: TGTGCTAGTGGTTTGACAGGCACAGATACGCAGTATTTT.

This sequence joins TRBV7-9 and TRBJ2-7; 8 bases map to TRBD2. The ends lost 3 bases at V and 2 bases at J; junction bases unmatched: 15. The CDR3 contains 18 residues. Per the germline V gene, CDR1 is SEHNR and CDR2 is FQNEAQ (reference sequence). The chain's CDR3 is CASSFPSGYTLVPYEQYF. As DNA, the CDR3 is TGTGCCAGCAGCTTCCCTAGCGGGTATACATTGGTACCCTACGAGCAGTACTTC.

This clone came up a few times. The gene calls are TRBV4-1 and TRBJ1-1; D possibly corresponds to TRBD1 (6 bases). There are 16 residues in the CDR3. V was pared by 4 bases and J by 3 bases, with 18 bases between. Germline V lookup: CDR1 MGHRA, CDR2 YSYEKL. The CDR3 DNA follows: TGCGCCAGCAGCCGGAAGGGACAAGGGGCAGACACTGAAGCTTTCTTT. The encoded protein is CASSRKGQGADTEAFF.

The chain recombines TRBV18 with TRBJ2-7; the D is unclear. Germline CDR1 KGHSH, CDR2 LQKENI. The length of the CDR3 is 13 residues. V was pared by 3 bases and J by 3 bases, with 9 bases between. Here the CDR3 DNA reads TGTGCCAGCTCACCGACTCCCAACTACGAGCAGTACTTC. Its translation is CASSPTPNYEQYF.

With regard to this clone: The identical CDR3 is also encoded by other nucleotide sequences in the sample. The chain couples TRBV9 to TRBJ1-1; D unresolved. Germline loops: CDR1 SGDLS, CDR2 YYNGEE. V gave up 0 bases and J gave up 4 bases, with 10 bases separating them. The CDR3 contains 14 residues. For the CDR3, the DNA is TGTGCCAGCAGCGTAGCGGGATTTGGCACTGAAGCTTTCTTT. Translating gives CASSVAGFGTEAFF.

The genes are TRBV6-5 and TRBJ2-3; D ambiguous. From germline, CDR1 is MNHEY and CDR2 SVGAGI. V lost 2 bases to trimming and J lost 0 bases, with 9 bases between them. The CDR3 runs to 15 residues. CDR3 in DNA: TGTGCCAGCAGTTACGCACACCTCAGCACAGATACGCAGTATTTT. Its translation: CASSYAHLSTDTQYF.

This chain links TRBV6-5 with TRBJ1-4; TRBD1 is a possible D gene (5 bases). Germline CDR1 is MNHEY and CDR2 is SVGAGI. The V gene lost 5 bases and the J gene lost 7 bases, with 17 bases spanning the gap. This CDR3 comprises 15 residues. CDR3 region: CASSPPGRGGEKLFF. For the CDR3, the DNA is TGTGCCAGCAGTCCCCCGGGGAGGGGCGGTGAAAAACTGTTTTTT.

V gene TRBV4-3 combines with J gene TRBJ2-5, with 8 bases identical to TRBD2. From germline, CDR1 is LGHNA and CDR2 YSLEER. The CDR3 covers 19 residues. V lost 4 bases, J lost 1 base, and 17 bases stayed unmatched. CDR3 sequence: CASSPRVAGGHASQETQYF. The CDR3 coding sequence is TGCGCCAGCAGCCCCCGGGTCGCGGGAGGACACGCAAGCCAAGAGACCCAGTACTTC.

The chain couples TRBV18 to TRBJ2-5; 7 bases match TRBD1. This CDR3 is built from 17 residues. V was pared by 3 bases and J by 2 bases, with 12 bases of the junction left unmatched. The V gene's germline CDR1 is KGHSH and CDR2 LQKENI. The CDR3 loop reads CASSPSQGRVSQETQYF. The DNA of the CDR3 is TGTGCCAGCTCACCTTCACAGGGGAGAGTATCGCAAGAGACCCAGTACTTC.

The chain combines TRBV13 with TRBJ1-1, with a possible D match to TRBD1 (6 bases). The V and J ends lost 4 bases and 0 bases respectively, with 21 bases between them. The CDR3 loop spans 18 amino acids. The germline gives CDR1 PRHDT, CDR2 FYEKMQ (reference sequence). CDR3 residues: CASSSLGGLPVLNTEAFF. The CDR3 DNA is TGTGCCAGCAGCTCCCTAGGGGGACTCCCCGTCCTGAACACTGAAGCTTTCTTT.

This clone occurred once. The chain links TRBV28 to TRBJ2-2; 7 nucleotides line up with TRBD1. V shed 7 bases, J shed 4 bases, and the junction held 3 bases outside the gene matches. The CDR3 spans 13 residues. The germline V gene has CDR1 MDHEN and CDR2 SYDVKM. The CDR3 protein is CASMGQPTGELFF. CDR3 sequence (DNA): TGTGCCAGCATGGGACAGCCCACCGGGGAGCTGTTTTTT.

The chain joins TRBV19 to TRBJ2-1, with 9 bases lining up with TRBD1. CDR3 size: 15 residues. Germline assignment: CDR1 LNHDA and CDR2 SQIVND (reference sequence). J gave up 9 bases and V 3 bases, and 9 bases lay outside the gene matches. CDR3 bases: TGTGCCAGTAGTATCAACAGGGGGCACCTAGGTGAGCAGTTCTTC. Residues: CASSINRGHLGEQFF.

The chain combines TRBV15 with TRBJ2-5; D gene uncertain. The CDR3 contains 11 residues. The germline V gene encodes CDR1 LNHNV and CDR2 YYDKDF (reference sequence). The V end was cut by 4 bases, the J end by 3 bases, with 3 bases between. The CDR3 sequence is CATSKEETQYF. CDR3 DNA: TGTGCCACCAGCAAGGAAGAGACCCAGTACTTC. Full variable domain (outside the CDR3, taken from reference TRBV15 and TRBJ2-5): DAMVIQNPRYQVTQFGKPVTLSCSQTLNHNVMYWYQQKSSQAPKLLFHYYDKDFNNEADTPDNFQSRRPNTSFCFLDIRSPGLGDTAMYLCATSKEETQYFGPGTRLLVL.

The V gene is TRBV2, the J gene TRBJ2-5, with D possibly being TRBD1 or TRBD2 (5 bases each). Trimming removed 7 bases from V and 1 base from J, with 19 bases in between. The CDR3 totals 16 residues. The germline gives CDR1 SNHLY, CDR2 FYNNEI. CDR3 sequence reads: CASTPRPAGTQETQYF. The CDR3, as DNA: TGTGCCAGCACCCCTAGGCCGGCAGGGACCCAAGAGACCCAGTACTTC.

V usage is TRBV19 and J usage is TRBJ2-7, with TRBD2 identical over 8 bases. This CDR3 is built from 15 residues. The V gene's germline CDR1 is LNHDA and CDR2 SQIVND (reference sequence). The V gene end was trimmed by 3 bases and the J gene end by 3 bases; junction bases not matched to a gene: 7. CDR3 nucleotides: TGTGCCAGTAGTATCTCGGGGGGGAATTACTACGAGCAGTACTTC. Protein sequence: CASSISGGNYYEQYF.

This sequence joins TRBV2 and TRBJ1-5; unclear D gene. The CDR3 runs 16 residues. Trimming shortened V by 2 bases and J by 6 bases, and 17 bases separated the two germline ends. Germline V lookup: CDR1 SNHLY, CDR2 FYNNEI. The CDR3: CASSELRSMIGQPQHF. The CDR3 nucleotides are TGTGCCAGCAGTGAATTAAGGTCAATGATAGGTCAGCCCCAGCATTTT.

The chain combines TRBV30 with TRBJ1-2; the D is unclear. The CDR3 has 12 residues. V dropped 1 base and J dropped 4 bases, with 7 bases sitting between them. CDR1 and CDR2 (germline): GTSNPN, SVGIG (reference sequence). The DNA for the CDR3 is TGTGCCTGGAGTGGTGGCATCTATGGCTACACCTTC. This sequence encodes CAWSGGIYGYTF.

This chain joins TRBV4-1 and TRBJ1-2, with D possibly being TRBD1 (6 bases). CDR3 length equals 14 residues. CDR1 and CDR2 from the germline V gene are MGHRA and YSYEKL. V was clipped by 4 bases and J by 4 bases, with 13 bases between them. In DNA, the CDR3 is TGCGCCAGCAGCCCGCAGGGGCTAGGCTATGGCTACACCTTC. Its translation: CASSPQGLGYGYTF.

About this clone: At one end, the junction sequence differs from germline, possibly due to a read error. CDR3 DNA sequence: TGCAGCGTTAACAAACAAAGGGAGCCATTCTTC. Protein: CSVNKQREPFF. The chain is built from TRBV29-1 and TRBJ1-2; D is uncertain. Germline values: CDR1 SQVTM, CDR2 ANQGSEA. The CDR3 contains 11 residues.

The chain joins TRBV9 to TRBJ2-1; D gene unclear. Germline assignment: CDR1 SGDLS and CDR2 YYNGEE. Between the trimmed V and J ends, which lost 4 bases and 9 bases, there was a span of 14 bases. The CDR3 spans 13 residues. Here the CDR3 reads CASSPGPLGEQFF. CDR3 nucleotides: TGTGCCAGCAGCCCCGGACCCCTCGGTGAGCAGTTCTTC.

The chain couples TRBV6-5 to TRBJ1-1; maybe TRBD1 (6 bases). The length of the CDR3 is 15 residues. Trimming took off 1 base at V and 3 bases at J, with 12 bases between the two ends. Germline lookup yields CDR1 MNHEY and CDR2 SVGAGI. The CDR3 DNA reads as TGTGCCAGCAGTTACTTATCTAGGGGGTACACTGAAGCTTTCTTT. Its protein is CASSYLSRGYTEAFF.

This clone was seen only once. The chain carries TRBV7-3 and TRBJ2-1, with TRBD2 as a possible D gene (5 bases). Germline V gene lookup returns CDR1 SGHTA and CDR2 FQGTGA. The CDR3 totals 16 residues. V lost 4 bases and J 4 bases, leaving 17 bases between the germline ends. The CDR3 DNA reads TGTGCCAGCAGCTCCAGCGGACCCCAGCTATACAATGAGCAGTTCTTC. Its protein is CASSSSGPQLYNEQFF. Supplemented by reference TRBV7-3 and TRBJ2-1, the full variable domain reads GAGVSQTPSNKVTEKGKYVELRCDPISGHTALYWYRQSLGQGPEFLIYFQGTGAADDSGLPNDRFFAVRPEGSVSTLKIQRTERGDSAVYLCASSSSGPQLYNEQFFGPGTRLTVL.

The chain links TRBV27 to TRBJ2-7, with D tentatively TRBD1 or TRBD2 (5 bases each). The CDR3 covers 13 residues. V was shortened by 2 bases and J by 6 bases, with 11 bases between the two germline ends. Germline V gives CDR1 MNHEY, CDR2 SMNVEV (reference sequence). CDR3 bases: TGTGCCAGCAGTTTAACGGGGCTGGTCGAGCAGTACTTC. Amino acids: CASSLTGLVEQYF.

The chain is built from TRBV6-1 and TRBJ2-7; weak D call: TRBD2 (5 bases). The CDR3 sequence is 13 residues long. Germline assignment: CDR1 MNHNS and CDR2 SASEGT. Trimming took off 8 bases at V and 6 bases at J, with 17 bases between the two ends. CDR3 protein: CASGNWFRGEQYF. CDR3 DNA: TGTGCCAGCGGAAATTGGTTCCGGGGCGAGCAGTACTTC.

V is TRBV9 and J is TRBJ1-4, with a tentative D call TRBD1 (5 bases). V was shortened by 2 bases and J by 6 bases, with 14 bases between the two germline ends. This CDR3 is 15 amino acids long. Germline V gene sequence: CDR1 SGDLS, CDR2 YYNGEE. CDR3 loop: CASSVGVGAYEKLFF. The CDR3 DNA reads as TGTGCCAGCAGCGTGGGGGTAGGGGCATATGAAAAACTGTTTTTT.

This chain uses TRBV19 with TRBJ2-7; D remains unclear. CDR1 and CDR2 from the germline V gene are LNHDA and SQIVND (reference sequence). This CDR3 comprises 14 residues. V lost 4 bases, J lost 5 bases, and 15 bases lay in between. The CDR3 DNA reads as TGTGCCAGTAGTACGGTGGTAGGGTACCACGAGCAGTACTTC. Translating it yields CASSTVVGYHEQYF.

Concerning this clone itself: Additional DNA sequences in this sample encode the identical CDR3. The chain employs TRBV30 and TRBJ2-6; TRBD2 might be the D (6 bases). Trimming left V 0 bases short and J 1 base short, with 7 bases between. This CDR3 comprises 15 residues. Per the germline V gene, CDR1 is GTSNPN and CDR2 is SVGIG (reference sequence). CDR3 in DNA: TGTGCCTGGAGTGTAGGAGGGTCTGGGGCCAACGTCCTGACTTTC. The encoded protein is CAWSVGGSGANVLTF.

The DNA of the CDR3 is TGTGCCAGCAGCGTAGGGGCAGACAGTACCGGGGGCTACACCTTC. It specifies CASSVGADSTGGYTF. This rearrangement joins TRBV9 to TRBJ1-2; a possible D gene is TRBD1 (5 bases). V dropped 0 bases and J dropped 8 bases, with 17 bases sitting between them. This CDR3 contains 15 residues. CDR1 SGDLS and CDR2 YYNGEE come from the germline V gene. Filled out from reference TRBV9 and TRBJ1-2, the complete variable domain reads DSGVTQTPKHLITATGQRVTLRCSPRSGDLSVYWYQQSLDQGLQFLIQYYNGEERAKGNILERFSAQQFPDLHSELNLSSLELGDSALYFCASSVGADSTGGYTFGSGTRLTVV.

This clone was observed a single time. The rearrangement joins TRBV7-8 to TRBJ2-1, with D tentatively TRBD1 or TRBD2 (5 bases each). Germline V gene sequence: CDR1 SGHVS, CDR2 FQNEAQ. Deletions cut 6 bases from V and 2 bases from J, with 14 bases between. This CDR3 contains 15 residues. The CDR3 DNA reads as TGTGCCAGCAGGAAATTCCGAGGGGCCTACAATGAGCAGTTCTTC. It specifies CASRKFRGAYNEQFF. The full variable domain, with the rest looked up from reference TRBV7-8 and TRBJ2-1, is GAGVSQSPRYKVAKRGQDVALRCDPISGHVSLFWYQQALGQGPEFLTYFQNEAQLDKSGLPSDRFFAERPEGSVSTLKIQRTQQEDSAVYLCASRKFRGAYNEQFFGPGTRLTVL.